This T cell receptor (beta chain) was sequenced for a study of blood T cell repertoires in COVID-19 (dated by TCRdb to the early 2020s). A note on the overall study: The collaborator samples originated in the United States, Italy and Spain and spanned the acute and convalescent phases of COVID-19. The prospective study material was composed of cDNA or gDNA derived from T cells, B-cell-depleted T cells, or PBMCs. The dataset comprised deeply sampled blood TCRbeta repertoires from subjects exposed to, actively infected with, or recovered from COVID-19. A freely available public database, intended as a resource for researchers studying the immune response to SARS-CoV-2, is where the repertoires were released. The samples were drawn from the first 160 participants of the ongoing ImmuneRACE study and from 1,254 subjects provided by 6 global collaborators. The sample metadata nearly always contained a de-identified subject ID, COVID-19 status, age in years and sex. Where available, HLA class I and class II types were obtained from metadata supplied by the sample provider rather than from assay-based typing. Broader findings and caveats from the paper: How much clinical and demographic metadata was included differed by source and by participant, and the metadata was provided uncurated.

Of note for this clone: Its specific antigen is unknown. No per-base quality is available; no much larger clone lies one base away.

Each collaborating institution followed its own protocols to collect whole blood in K2EDTA tubes. For TCRbeta analysis, collaborators shipped samples in one of three forms: frozen whole blood, isolated PBMCs, or DNA extracted from either of those sample types. TCRbeta CDR3 regions were amplified from genomic DNA by means of the immunoSEQ Assay, a bias-controlled multiplex PCR. The authors' pipeline ran thus. The number of nucleated cells in each sample was estimated from the amplification of reference gene primers within the assay. Sequence reads were collapsed and filtered to measure the absolute abundance of every unique TCRbeta CDR3 rearrangement. For each sample, productive Simpson clonality was calculated as the square root of Simpson's diversity index across productive rearrangements. The table comes from immuneACCESS by way of TCRdb, which keeps in-frame sequences with V and J called. Part of the clones is missing from these tables; in studies checked, under half for an unresolved V gene and the rest for unknown reasons. V and J calls plus clone size are reproduced from that table; the DNA served to infer D and trimming. Present in this sample are 180,000 or so clones, roughly 88% of which were seen just once. The ten largest clonotypes hold 9.8% of the sample.

V lost 5 bases and J lost 1 base; the stretch between them is 9 bases long. CDR1 and CDR2, looked up from the germline V gene, are SGHRS and YFSETQ. Inclusive of the bounding cysteine and phenylalanine, the CDR3 is 14 residues long. CDR3 DNA is the only sequence kept; it has 42 bases, read in frame from the first base. Specimen: peripheral blood. The chain was built from TRBV5-1 and TRBJ2-2; TRBD1 is possibly the D segment (6 matching bases). The source of this sequence is a woman of 80 years or more with acute or convalescent COVID-19. Here the CDR3 is given as CASSRDKNTGELFF. DNA sequence: TGCGCCAGCAGTCGGGACAAGAACACCGGGGAGCTGTTTTTT.